The TCR beta chain described here comes from a study of cytomegalovirus exposure and HLA in healthy donors. General observations from the study: A later analysis, which compared TCR beta chains of equal frequency, found the HLA-associated ones more clonally expanded. Further analysis was carried out later, and it showed several of the most significant clusters appearing linked to common viral pathogens.

This clone was seen a handful of times. The antigen remains unidentified. PCR used 60 Vbeta primers and 13 Jbeta primers. Clones were sequenced by immunoSEQ multiplex PCR, and TCRdb holds only the in-frame ones, with some missing. The table includes approximately 280,000 clones, roughly 85% detected once. Germline CDR1 LGHNA, CDR2 YSLEER. The CDR3 loop spans 15 amino acids. V lost 0 bases, J lost 1 base, and 10 bases lay in between. The receptor was derived from a man in his forties in good health and CMV-seropositive. V gene TRBV4-3 combines with J gene TRBJ2-7; D call uncertain. Sequencing input: PBMCs. CDR3 loop: CASSQDSRFSYEQYF. CDR3 nucleotide sequence: TGCGCCAGCAGCCAAGATTCCCGGTTTTCCTACGAGCAGTACTTC.